A single sample gave rise to the 32 T cell receptor beta chains below, sequenced in a study of HIV-infected patients and healthy controls. Reverse transcription used around 480 ng RNA and constant-region primers for alpha and beta. Using multiplexing indices, alpha and beta chain libraries were generated apart by chain-specific third strand synthesis. TCRdb reanalysed the 5' RACE reads using MiXCR and keeps one entry per CDR3 protein. The profile shows more than 15,000 distinct CDR3 sequences, around 8.3% of them singletons. Whole blood was used without fractionation, so all unsorted peripheral T cells were included. The sequenced material came from blood. The receptors stem from an adult in good health.

The J gene is TRBJ2-2, the V gene TRBV4-1; weak D call: TRBD1 (6 bases). Germline V gene sequence: CDR1 MGHRA, CDR2 YSYEKL. This CDR3 region has 15 residues. Trimming stripped 6 bases from V and 0 bases from J, with 11 bases between. CDR3 sequence: CASRLTGSNTGELFF. The DNA of the CDR3 is TGCGCCAGCAGACTTACAGGGTCGAACACCGGGGAGCTGTTTTTT.

The chain uses TRBV11-2 and TRBJ2-3; 9 positions agree with TRBD2. The CDR3 length is 16 residues. With 1 base clipped from V and 3 bases from J, the junction kept 5 bases outside the gene matches. Germline CDR1 SGHAT, CDR2 FQNNGV. The CDR3 DNA reads TGTGCCAGCAGCTTAGCGGCTAGCGGGATGACAGATACGCAGTATTTT. It yields the protein CASSLAASGMTDTQYF. Looking up the rest from reference TRBV11-2 and TRBJ2-3 gives the full variable domain: EAGVAQSPRYKIIEKRQSVAFWCNPISGHATLYWYQQILGQGPKLLIQFQNNGVVDDSQLPKDRFSAERLKGVDSTLKIQPAKLEDSAVYLCASSLAASGMTDTQYFGPGTRLTVL.

This clonotype qualifies as medium-sized. The gene calls are TRBV19 and TRBJ2-4, with 8 bases identical to TRBD1. The CDR3 is made up of 18 amino acids. The V gene's germline CDR1 is LNHDA and CDR2 SQIVND (reference sequence). V lost 5 bases and J lost 2; bases outside the gene matches: 14. In nucleotides, the CDR3 is TGTGCCAGTAGTCTAAAACCGACAGGGGTTGAGACCAAAAACATTCAGTACTTC. Residues: CASSLKPTGVETKNIQYF.

This clonotype appeared many times. The chain recombines TRBV5-1 with TRBJ2-3; the D is unclear. This CDR3 comprises 16 residues. The germline V gene encodes CDR1 SGHRS and CDR2 YFSETQ. V dropped 4 bases and J dropped 1 base, with 16 bases sitting between them. The CDR3 nucleotides are TGCGCCAGCAGCCCCATGAGGAGTATCGGCACAGATACGCAGTATTTT. Translating it yields CASSPMRSIGTDTQYF.

This clonotype was recorded many times. The V and J genes are TRBV4-1 and TRBJ2-7, with D unclear. Trimming cost V 0 bases and J 0 bases, with 9 bases left between them. The CDR3 has 15 residues. CDR1 and CDR2 from the germline V gene are MGHRA and YSYEKL. The CDR3 sequence: CASSQDPGVSYEQYF. CDR3 DNA sequence: TGCGCCAGCAGCCAAGACCCGGGCGTCTCCTACGAGCAGTACTTC.

The gene calls are TRBV7-3 and TRBJ1-1; possibly TRBD1 for D (5 bases). CDR3 length equals 16 residues. V was trimmed by 2 bases and J by 2 bases, leaving 15 bases between them. The germline CDR1 and CDR2 sequences are SGHTA and FQGTGA. CDR3 in amino acids: CASSLLPPGLNTEAFF. CDR3 DNA sequence: TGTGCCAGCAGCTTACTACCCCCGGGGCTTAACACTGAAGCTTTCTTT.

This clonotype is medium-sized within its sample. V and J are TRBV29-1 and TRBJ2-3; the D gene is possibly TRBD2 (5 bases). Germline CDR1 is SQVTM and CDR2 is ANQGSEA. V was cut by 2 bases and J by 4 bases, with 10 bases left in between. The CDR3 covers 13 residues. Here the CDR3 reads CSVEYGSADTQYF. DNA for the CDR3: TGCAGCGTTGAATATGGGAGTGCAGATACGCAGTATTTT.

This clonotype was recorded at least ten times. This chain connects TRBV20-1 to TRBJ2-7; 7 bases match TRBD2. The V segment lost 3 bases and the J segment 0 bases; nucleotides outside the gene matches: 8. CDR1 and CDR2 (germline): DFQATT, SNEGSKA (reference sequence). The CDR3 contains 15 residues. CDR3 amino acids: CSASPTSVYSYEQYF. CDR3 nucleotide sequence: TGCAGTGCTAGCCCAACTAGCGTCTACTCCTACGAGCAGTACTTC.

This clonotype was recorded at least ten times. The chain is built from TRBV3-1 and TRBJ2-1, with D perhaps TRBD1 (6 bases). The CDR3 totals 13 residues. Looked up from germline, CDR1 is LGHDT and CDR2 is YNNKEL (reference sequence). V was clipped by 10 bases and J by 5 bases, with 15 bases between them. CDR3 region: CATQGSPNNEQFF. As DNA, the CDR3 is TGTGCCACCCAGGGGAGCCCAAACAATGAGCAGTTCTTC.

This clonotype showed up many times. The J gene is TRBJ1-5, the V gene TRBV6-6, with a weak D call TRBD1 (5 bases). Germline assignment: CDR1 MNHNY and CDR2 SVGAGI (reference sequence). The length of the CDR3 is 15 residues. Trimming took 5 bases from V and 8 from J, leaving 19 bases between them. CDR3 residues: CASSRDRAFSEPQHF. CDR3 bases: TGTGCCAGCAGTAGGGACCGTGCTTTTTCGGAGCCCCAGCATTTT.

This clonotype was seen ten or more times. The gene calls are TRBV11-2 and TRBJ2-2; 7 bases are a match to TRBD2. Trimming cost V 5 bases and J 4 bases; bases outside gene matches: 10. The CDR3 covers 16 residues. The germline gives CDR1 SGHAT, CDR2 FQNNGV. The DNA for the CDR3 is TGTGCCAGCAGCACCTGGACTAGTCTCGGCACCGGGGAGCTGTTTTTT. Translating it yields CASSTWTSLGTGELFF. The full variable domain, with the rest looked up from reference TRBV11-2 and TRBJ2-2, is EAGVAQSPRYKIIEKRQSVAFWCNPISGHATLYWYQQILGQGPKLLIQFQNNGVVDDSQLPKDRFSAERLKGVDSTLKIQPAKLEDSAVYLCASSTWTSLGTGELFFGEGSRLTVL.

This clonotype was observed at least ten times. The V gene is TRBV10-2, the J gene TRBJ1-1; D unclear. Germline assignment: CDR1 WSHSY and CDR2 SAAADI. This CDR3 spans 12 amino acids. Trimming removed 3 bases from V and 6 bases from J, with 8 bases in between. The CDR3 bases are TGCGCCAGCAGTGACGGAGCGGCTGAAGCTTTCTTT. This sequence encodes CASSDGAAEAFF.

In its sample, this clonotype ranks as medium-sized. The rearrangement uses TRBV28 and TRBJ2-5; D ambiguous. This CDR3 is built from 14 residues. The V gene's germline CDR1 is MDHEN and CDR2 SYDVKM. The V and J ends lost 4 bases and 1 base respectively, with 10 bases between them. Here the CDR3 reads CASSSPDTQETQYF. For the CDR3, the DNA is TGTGCCAGCAGTTCGCCCGACACCCAAGAGACCCAGTACTTC. The full variable domain, completed using reference TRBV28 and TRBJ2-5, is DVKVTQSSRYLVKRTGEKVFLECVQDMDHENMFWYRQDPGLGLRLIYFSYDVKMKEKGDIPEGYSVSREKKERFSLILESASTNQTSMYLCASSSPDTQETQYFGPGTRLLVL.

This clonotype was detected ten times or more. V and J are TRBV4-1 and TRBJ2-7, with 9 nucleotides matching TRBD1. Germline lookup yields CDR1 MGHRA and CDR2 YSYEKL. V lost 1 base and J lost 3; bases outside the gene matches: 10. This CDR3 is 17 amino acids long. CDR3 nucleotide sequence: TGCGCCAGCAGCCAAGTGCCTCACAGGGGGCCCAACTACGAGCAGTACTTC. It specifies CASSQVPHRGPNYEQYF.

The rearrangement links TRBV20-1 to TRBJ2-3; D may be TRBD1 or TRBD2 (5 bases each). The CDR3 runs to 15 residues. Germline V CDR1 and CDR2: DFQATT, SNEGSKA (reference sequence). Trimming stripped 3 bases from V and 4 bases from J, with 17 bases between. This CDR3 reads CSASDASGDPDTQYF. The DNA for the CDR3 is TGCAGTGCTAGCGATGCGTCCGGGGACCCAGATACGCAGTATTTT.

This clonotype appeared many times. The rearrangement joins TRBV7-9 to TRBJ2-2; 8 bases fit TRBD2. Germline trimming cut 5 bases from V and 4 bases from J; bases unmatched to any gene: 6. There are 15 residues in the CDR3. CDR1 is SEHNR and CDR2 is FQNEAQ in the germline V gene (reference sequence). CDR3 DNA sequence: TGTGCCAGCAGCGTGGGACTAGTAGGCACCGGGGAGCTGTTTTTT. Translated, it gives CASSVGLVGTGELFF.

In its sample, this clonotype was seen many times. V and J are TRBV5-1 and TRBJ2-1, with 9 bases matching TRBD1. The V gene's germline CDR1 is SGHRS and CDR2 YFSETQ. The CDR3 covers 16 residues. With 0 bases clipped from V and 8 bases from J, the junction kept 9 bases outside the gene matches. CDR3 bases: TGCGCCAGCAGCTTGGCCGGGACAGGGAGGGCGGATGAGCAGTTCTTC. This sequence encodes CASSLAGTGRADEQFF.

This clonotype came up a few times. This chain joins TRBV28 and TRBJ2-3; the match to TRBD1 covers 7 bases. The length of the CDR3 is 14 residues. Trimming at V came to 4 bases and at J to 3 bases, leaving 4 bases not matched to a gene. Looked up from germline, CDR1 is MDHEN and CDR2 is SYDVKM. This chain's CDR3 is CASSSTGWTDTQYF. The CDR3 coding sequence is TGTGCCAGCAGTTCGACAGGGTGGACAGATACGCAGTATTTT.

This clonotype was counted between two and nine times. This rearrangement joins TRBV30 to TRBJ2-3; no clear D. Between the trimmed V and J ends, which lost 0 bases and 4 bases, there was a span of 8 bases. This CDR3 contains 13 residues. In germline, CDR1 is GTSNPN, CDR2 SVGIG (reference sequence). DNA for the CDR3: TGTGCCTGGAGTGTAGTCGAGGCAGATACGCAGTATTTT. Encoded protein: CAWSVVEADTQYF.

This clonotype was counted at least ten times. CDR3 bases: TGTGCCGGCTCTTTTCGACAGGGGGCAAGAGGAGATACGCAGTATTTT. This encodes CAGSFRQGARGDTQYF. The V call is TRBV28, the J call TRBJ2-3; 10 positions match TRBD1. CDR3 length: 16 amino acids. Germline lookup yields CDR1 MDHEN and CDR2 SYDVKM. Trimming at V came to 11 bases and at J to 5 bases, leaving 16 bases not matched to a gene.

Ten or more counts support this clonotype. This chain uses TRBV5-1 with TRBJ2-3; 10 bases map to TRBD1. Germline-derived CDR1 and CDR2 are SGHRS and YFSETQ. CDR3 length equals 15 residues. The V segment lost 3 bases and the J segment 5 bases; nucleotides outside the gene matches: 6. The CDR3 reads CASSWRDRGIDTQYF. CDR3 bases: TGCGCCAGCAGCTGGCGGGACAGGGGAATAGATACGCAGTATTTT.

This chain connects TRBV28 to TRBJ2-2; tentative D call: TRBD2 (7 bases). V dropped 6 bases and J dropped 1 base, with 15 bases sitting between them. Germline CDR1 and CDR2: MDHEN and SYDVKM. The CDR3 runs to 16 residues. CDR3 DNA: TGTGCCAGCAGCCCTAGGGGGAGGGGGAACACCGGGGAGCTGTTTTTT. This gives the protein CASSPRGRGNTGELFF.

This clonotype came up many times. The chain links TRBV27 to TRBJ2-3; D not certain. CDR1 and CDR2 (germline): MNHEY, SMNVEV (reference sequence). This CDR3 is built from 15 residues. Trimming took off 8 bases at V and 2 bases at J, with 17 bases between the two ends. Written as DNA, the CDR3 is TGTGCCAGCCCCCCCCCTCTGGGCCCCACAGATACGCAGTATTTT. Its protein is CASPPPLGPTDTQYF.

This clonotype qualifies as medium-sized. The chain joins TRBV11-2 to TRBJ1-4; D gene ambiguous. V was clipped by 5 bases and J by 8 bases, with 9 bases between them. The CDR3 contains 12 residues. Germline loops: CDR1 SGHAT, CDR2 FQNNGV. CDR3 protein: CASSQRAEKLFF. CDR3 in DNA: TGTGCCAGCAGCCAGAGGGCAGAAAAACTGTTTTTT.

Ten or more counts support this clonotype. This chain uses TRBV11-2 with TRBJ2-1; no reliable D call. Trimming removed 1 base at V and 2 bases at J, with 6 bases between. The CDR3 is 14 amino acids. Germline lookup yields CDR1 SGHAT and CDR2 FQNNGV. The chain's CDR3 is CASSLAGTYNEQFF. DNA of the CDR3: TGTGCCAGCAGCTTAGCGGGCACCTACAATGAGCAGTTCTTC.

At least ten counts were recorded for this clonotype. The rearrangement links TRBV6-6 to TRBJ1-1, with 9 positions matching TRBD1. The germline V gene has CDR1 MNHNY and CDR2 SVGAGI (reference sequence). This CDR3 is built from 13 residues. V gave up 6 bases and J gave up 10 bases; unmatched junction bases: 9. For the CDR3, the DNA is TGTGCCAGCAGCTCCACAGGGGGCAAGGGAGCTTTCTTT. It encodes CASSSTGGKGAFF.

The chain employs TRBV12-3 or TRBV12-4 and TRBJ1-4; no firm D call. With 4 bases removed from V and 5 bases from J, the gap between germline ends came to 8 bases. The CDR3 loop spans 13 amino acids. CDR3: CASSSSLNEKLFF. In DNA, the CDR3 is TGTGCCAGCAGTTCGTCCTTAAATGAAAAACTGTTTTTT.

J is TRBJ1-2 and V is TRBV5-6; 9 bases fit TRBD1. Germline trimming cut 4 bases from V and 4 bases from J; bases unmatched to any gene: 8. The V gene's germline CDR1 is SGHDT and CDR2 YYEEEE. The CDR3 is 15 residues long. CDR3 bases: TGTGCCAGCAGCATATGGACAGGGGTTGGCTATGGCTACACCTTC. Translating it yields CASSIWTGVGYGYTF.

The sample holds many counts of this clonotype. This chain links TRBV6-1 with TRBJ2-6; D is tentatively TRBD1 or TRBD2 (5 bases each). Germline V gene lookup returns CDR1 MNHNS and CDR2 SASEGT. Trimming stripped 3 bases from V and 0 bases from J, with 12 bases between. This CDR3 comprises 17 residues. The CDR3 sequence: CASSDMAGSSGANVLTF. The CDR3 DNA sequence: TGTGCCAGCAGTGACATGGCAGGGAGCTCTGGGGCCAACGTCCTGACTTTC.

This clonotype was recorded at least ten times. V and J are TRBV20-1 and TRBJ2-7, with D tentatively TRBD2 (6 bases). The CDR3 is 14 residues long. Germline loops: CDR1 DFQATT, CDR2 SNEGSKA (reference sequence). V lost 5 bases, J lost 7 bases, and 21 bases lay in between. The CDR3 region is CSAGRLGGADEQYF. The CDR3 DNA is TGCAGTGCTGGTCGACTCGGGGGAGCGGATGAGCAGTACTTC.

V gene TRBV6-6 combines with J gene TRBJ1-5, with a possible D match to TRBD1 (5 bases). The ends were cut back, 1 base at V and 7 bases at J, with 11 bases in the middle. This CDR3 contains 14 residues. CDR1 is MNHNY and CDR2 is SVGAGI in the germline V gene (reference sequence). CDR3 residues: CASSYWDEGQPQHF. The CDR3 DNA reads as TGTGCCAGCAGTTACTGGGACGAAGGACAGCCCCAGCATTTT.

The chain is built from TRBV19 and TRBJ2-1; D gene ambiguous. CDR1 LNHDA and CDR2 SQIVND come from the germline V gene (reference sequence). The CDR3 has 12 amino acids. The V end was cut by 2 bases, the J end by 7 bases, with 6 bases between. CDR3 residues: CASSIRVNEQFF. CDR3 in DNA: TGTGCCAGTAGTATACGCGTAAATGAGCAGTTCTTC.